The rows below give T cell receptor beta chains drawn from one sample of a study of blood T cells in healthy people across ages. Each CDR3 protein is one row after TCRdb ran MiXCR on the 5' RACE reads. The sample has some 1.6 million distinct CDR3 sequences; around 36% are singletons. Sequencing was carried out using blood. Source of these receptors: a woman aged 25 to 39 in good health. The CDR3 runs from the conserved cysteine through the conserved F or W. The order of the fields is CDR3 length, clone size, J gene, D gene, V gene, CDR3 DNA, CDR3 protein. A D gene is named only where the DNA matches it firmly. Some rows have no size entry. The others give once, few or many, or a class for an expanded clone.

18 - TRBJ2-5 TRBD1 TRBV5-1 TGCGCCAGCAGCTCCACCGGGACAGGGGGTCTTGTGACGGAGACCCAGTACTTC CASSSTGTGGLVTETQYF
17 - TRBJ2-3 - TRBV20-1 TGCAGTGCTAGAGATCCTGTGGGGCAGGGGAGGGCAGATACGCAGTATTTT CSARDPVGQGRADTQYF
19 - TRBJ2-6 TRBD2 TRBV15 TGTGCCACCAGCAGAGGTGGTCAGCGGGGGCCCTCTGGGGCCAACGTCCTGACTTTC CATSRGGQRGPSGANVLTF
16 - TRBJ1-1 - TRBV20-1 TGCAGTGCTAGGTTGAGGGGGAGGGCTATGAACACTGAAGCTTTCTTT CSARLRGRAMNTEAFF
15 - TRBJ1-5 TRBD1 TRBV2 TGTGCCAGCAGGGCCGGGACAGGGGACAATCAGCCCCAGCATTTT CASRAGTGDNQPQHF
12 many TRBJ2-5 TRBD1 TRBV18 TGTGCCAGCAGTCCAGGGGGTGAGACCCAGTACTTC CASSPGGETQYF
17 few TRBJ2-7 TRBD2 TRBV7-3 TGTGCCAGCAGTTTAAATCTCAGGACTAGCGGGGTCGTCGAGCAGTACTTC CASSLNLRTSGVVEQYF
13 many TRBJ1-5 - TRBV4-1 TGCGCCAGCAGTGACCCGGGACCACAGCCCCAGCATTTT CASSDPGPQPQHF
16 - TRBJ2-7 TRBD2 TRBV11-2 TGTGCCAGCAGCCTCACTAGCGGGGGGTCAGGCTACGAGCAGTACTTC CASSLTSGGSGYEQYF
15 few TRBJ2-5 - TRBV5-1 TGCGCCAGCAGCTTGCAGAGGGGGGTGGAAGAGACCCAGTACTTC CASSLQRGVEETQYF
18 - TRBJ2-2 - TRBV20-1 TGCAGTGCTAGATTTCTGGCAGGGGCCCTCTCTCTCACCGGGGAGCTGTTTTTT CSARFLAGALSLTGELFF
15 - TRBJ1-4 - TRBV27 TGTGCCTGCCGCGAGACAGGACTCGGGGATGAAAAACTGTTTTTT CACRETGLGDEKLFF
10 once TRBJ1-1 - TRBV20-1 TGCAGTGCTAGAAGGGAGGGACCTTTCTTT CSARREGPFF
14 - TRBJ1-4 - TRBV4-1 TGCGCCAGCAGCCAAACATACAGGGCTGAAAAACTGTTTTTT CASSQTYRAEKLFF
14 - TRBJ2-5 - TRBV14 TGTGCCAGCAGCCAAGTCTCCAGGGAAGAGACCCAGTACTTC CASSQVSREETQYF
14 - TRBJ2-1 TRBD1 TRBV12-3/TRBV12-4 TGTGCCAGCACCTTGGGACAGGGTACGAATGAGCAGTTCTTC CASTLGQGTNEQFF
16 few TRBJ2-2 TRBD1 TRBV7-2 TGTGCCAGCAGCTTAGGGACAGGGGTCTCCACCGGGGAGCTGTTTTTT CASSLGTGVSTGELFF
20 few TRBJ2-1 TRBD2 TRBV7-6 TGTGCCAGCAGCTTAAAGCCGGGACTAGCGGGAGAGCCCGTCTACAATGAGCAGTTCTTC CASSLKPGLAGEPVYNEQFF
17 many TRBJ1-5 TRBD1 TRBV20-1 TGCAGTGCTAGAGATCCCAGGGGGCGCAGGGGCAATCAGCCCCAGCATTTT CSARDPRGRRGNQPQHF
13 many TRBJ2-1 - TRBV4-1 TGCGCCAGCAGCAACCTCCCTGGTCATGAGCAGTTCTTC CASSNLPGHEQFF
15 many TRBJ2-3 TRBD2 TRBV4-2 TGTGCCAGCAGCCAAGAGGGGACTAGTCGGGATACGCAGTATTTT CASSQEGTSRDTQYF
15 many TRBJ2-1 TRBD2 TRBV7-2 TGTGCCAGCAGCAAGAGCGGGGTAAAGGACAATGAGCAGTTCTTC CASSKSGVKDNEQFF
15 few TRBJ1-1 - TRBV20-1 TGCAGTGCTAGAGTGAACAGGGCCATGAACACTGAAGCTTTCTTT CSARVNRAMNTEAFF